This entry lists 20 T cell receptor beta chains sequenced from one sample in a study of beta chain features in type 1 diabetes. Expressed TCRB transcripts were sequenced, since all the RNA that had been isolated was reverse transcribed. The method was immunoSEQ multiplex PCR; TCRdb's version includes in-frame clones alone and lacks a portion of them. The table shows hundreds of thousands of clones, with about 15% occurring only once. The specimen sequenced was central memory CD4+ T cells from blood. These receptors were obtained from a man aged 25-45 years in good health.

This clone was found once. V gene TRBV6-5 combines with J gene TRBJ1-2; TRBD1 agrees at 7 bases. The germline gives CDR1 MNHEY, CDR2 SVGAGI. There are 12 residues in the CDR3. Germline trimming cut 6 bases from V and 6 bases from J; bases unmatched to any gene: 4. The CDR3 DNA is TGTGCCAGCAGCCAACAGGGGAATGGCTACACCTTC. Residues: CASSQQGNGYTF.

CDR3 amino acids: CASSRRAFYEQYV. CDR3 in DNA: TGTGCCAGCAGCCGCAGGGCGTTCTACGAGCAGTACGTC. The chain links TRBV7-2 to TRBJ2-7; D is possibly TRBD1 (5 bases). The germline gives CDR1 SGHTA, CDR2 FQGNSA. V gave up 5 bases and J gave up 3 bases, with 11 bases separating them. The CDR3 loop spans 13 amino acids.

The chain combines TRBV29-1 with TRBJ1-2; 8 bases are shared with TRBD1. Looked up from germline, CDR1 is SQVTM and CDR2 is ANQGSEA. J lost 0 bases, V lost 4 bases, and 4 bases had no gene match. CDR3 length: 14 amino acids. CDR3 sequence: CSVGGQGPNYGYTF. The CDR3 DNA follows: TGCAGCGTTGGCGGACAGGGACCTAACTATGGCTACACCTTC.

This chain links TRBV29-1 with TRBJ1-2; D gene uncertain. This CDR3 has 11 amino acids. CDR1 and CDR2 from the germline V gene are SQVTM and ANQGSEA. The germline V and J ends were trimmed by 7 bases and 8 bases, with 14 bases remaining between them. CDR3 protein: CSALGRRGYTF. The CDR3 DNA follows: TGCAGCGCGTTGGGTCGGAGGGGCTACACCTTC.

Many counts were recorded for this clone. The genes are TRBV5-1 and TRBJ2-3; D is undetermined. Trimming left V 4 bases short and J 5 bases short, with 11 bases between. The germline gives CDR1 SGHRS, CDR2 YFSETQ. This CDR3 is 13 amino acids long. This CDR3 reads CASSPRIGDTQYF. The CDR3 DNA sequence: TGCGCCAGCAGCCCCCGGATAGGAGATACGCAGTATTTT. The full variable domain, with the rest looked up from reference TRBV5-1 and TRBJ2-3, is KAGVTQTPRYLIKTRGQQVTLSCSPISGHRSVSWYQQTPGQGLQFLFEYFSETQRNKGNFPGRFSGRQFSNSRSEMNVSTLELGDSALYLCASSPRIGDTQYFGPGTRLTVL.

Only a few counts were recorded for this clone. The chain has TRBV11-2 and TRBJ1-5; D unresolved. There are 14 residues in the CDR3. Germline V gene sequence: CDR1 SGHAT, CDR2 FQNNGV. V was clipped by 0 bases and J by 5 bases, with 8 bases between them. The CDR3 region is CASSLEGLDQPQHF. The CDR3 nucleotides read TGTGCCAGCAGCTTAGAAGGGCTCGATCAGCCCCAGCATTTT.

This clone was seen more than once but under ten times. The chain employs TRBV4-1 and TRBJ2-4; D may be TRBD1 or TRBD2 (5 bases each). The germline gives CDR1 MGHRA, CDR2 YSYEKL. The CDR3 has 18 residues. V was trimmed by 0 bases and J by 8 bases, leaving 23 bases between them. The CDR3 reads CASSQEKDRGRLKDIQYF. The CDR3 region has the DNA TGCGCCAGCAGCCAAGAAAAAGATCGGGGACGATTGAAAGACATTCAGTACTTC.

The CDR3 spells CACSGEKQPNTGELFF. DNA of the CDR3: TGTGCCTGTAGCGGGGAGAAGCAACCGAACACCGGGGAGCTGTTTTTT. This chain connects TRBV5-4 to TRBJ2-2; TRBD2 aligns across 8 bases. J lost 0 bases, V lost 10 bases, and 11 bases had no gene match. Germline CDR1 is SGHNT and CDR2 is YYREEE (reference sequence). The CDR3 contains 16 residues.

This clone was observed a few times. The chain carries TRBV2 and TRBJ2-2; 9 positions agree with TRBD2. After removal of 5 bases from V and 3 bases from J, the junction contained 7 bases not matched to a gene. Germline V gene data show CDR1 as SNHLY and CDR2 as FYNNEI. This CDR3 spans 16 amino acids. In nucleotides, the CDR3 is TGTGCCAGCAGTTACTTAGCGGGGGAAGACACCGGGGAGCTGTTTTTT. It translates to CASSYLAGEDTGELFF.

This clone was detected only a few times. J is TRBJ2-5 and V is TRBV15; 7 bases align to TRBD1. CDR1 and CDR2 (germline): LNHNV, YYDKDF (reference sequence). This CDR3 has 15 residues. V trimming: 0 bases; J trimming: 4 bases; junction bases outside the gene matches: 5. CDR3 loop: CATSRDSSGGETQYF. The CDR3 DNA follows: TGTGCCACCAGCAGAGATTCTTCAGGGGGAGAGACCCAGTACTTC.

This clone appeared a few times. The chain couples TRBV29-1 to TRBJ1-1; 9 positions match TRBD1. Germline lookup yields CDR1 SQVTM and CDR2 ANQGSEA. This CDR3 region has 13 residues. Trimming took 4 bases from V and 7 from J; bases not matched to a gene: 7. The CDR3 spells CSVALTGGGEAFF. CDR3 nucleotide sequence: TGCAGCGTTGCCCTGACAGGGGGTGGTGAAGCTTTCTTT.

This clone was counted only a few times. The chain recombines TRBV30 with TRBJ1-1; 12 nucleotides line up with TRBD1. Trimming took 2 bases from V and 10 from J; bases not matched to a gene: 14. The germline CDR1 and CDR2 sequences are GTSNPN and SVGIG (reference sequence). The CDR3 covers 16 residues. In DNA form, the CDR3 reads TGTGCCTGGAGTAGGGACAGGGGGCCAACCGCCTCGTTAGCTTTCTTT. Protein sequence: CAWSRDRGPTASLAFF.

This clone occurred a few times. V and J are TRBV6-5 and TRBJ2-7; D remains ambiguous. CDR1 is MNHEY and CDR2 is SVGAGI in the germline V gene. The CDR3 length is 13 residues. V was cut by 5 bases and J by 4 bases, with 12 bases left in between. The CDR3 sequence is CASSERFGYEQYF. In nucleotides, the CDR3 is TGTGCCAGCAGTGAACGTTTCGGGTACGAGCAGTACTTC.

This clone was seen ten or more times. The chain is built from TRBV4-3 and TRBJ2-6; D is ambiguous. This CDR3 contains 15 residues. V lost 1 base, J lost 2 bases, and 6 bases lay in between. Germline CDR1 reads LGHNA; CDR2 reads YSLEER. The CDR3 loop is CASSQGLPGANVLTF. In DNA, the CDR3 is TGCGCCAGCAGCCAAGGCCTCCCTGGGGCCAACGTCCTGACTTTC.

The CDR3 DNA sequence: TGTGCCAGCTCACCACAGGCCAGCTCCTACGAGCAGTACTTC. This translates into CASSPQASSYEQYF. The genes are TRBV18 and TRBJ2-5; the D is unclear. Matching the DNA end better, TRBJ2-7 makes the J call doubtful. The CDR3 loop spans 14 amino acids. From germline, CDR1 is KGHSH and CDR2 LQKENI.

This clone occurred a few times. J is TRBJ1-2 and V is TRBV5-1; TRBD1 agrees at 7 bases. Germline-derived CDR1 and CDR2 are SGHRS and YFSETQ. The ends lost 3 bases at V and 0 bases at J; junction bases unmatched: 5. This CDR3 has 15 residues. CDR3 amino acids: CASSSVGTANYGYTF. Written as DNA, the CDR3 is TGCGCCAGCAGCTCAGTCGGGACAGCTAACTATGGCTACACCTTC.

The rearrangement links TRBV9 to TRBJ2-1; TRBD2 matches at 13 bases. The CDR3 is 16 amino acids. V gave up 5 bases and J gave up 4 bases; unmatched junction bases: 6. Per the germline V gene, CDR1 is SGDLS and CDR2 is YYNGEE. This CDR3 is CASSSSTSGRYNEQFF. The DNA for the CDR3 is TGTGCCAGCAGTTCCTCGACTAGCGGGAGGTACAATGAGCAGTTCTTC.

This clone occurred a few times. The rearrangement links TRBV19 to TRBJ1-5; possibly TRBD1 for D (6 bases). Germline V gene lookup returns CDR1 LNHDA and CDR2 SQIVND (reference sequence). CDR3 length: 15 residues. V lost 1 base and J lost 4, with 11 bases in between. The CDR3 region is CASSIGRTENQPQHF. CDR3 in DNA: TGTGCCAGTAGTATAGGTAGGACAGAAAATCAGCCCCAGCATTTT.

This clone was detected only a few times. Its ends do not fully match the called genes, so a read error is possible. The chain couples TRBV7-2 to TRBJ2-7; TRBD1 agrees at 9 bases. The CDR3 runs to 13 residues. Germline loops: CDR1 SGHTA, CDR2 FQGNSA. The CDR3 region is CASSLARGTGIYF. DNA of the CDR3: TGTGCCAGCAGCTTAGCGCGTGGGACAGGGATATATTTC.

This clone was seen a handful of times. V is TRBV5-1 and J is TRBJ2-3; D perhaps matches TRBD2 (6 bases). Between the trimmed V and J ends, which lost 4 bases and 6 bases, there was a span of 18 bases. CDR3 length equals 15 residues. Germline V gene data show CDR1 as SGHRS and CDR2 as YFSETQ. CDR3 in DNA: TGCGCCAGCAGCCGTGACCTAGCGAATGCCGATACGCAGTATTTT. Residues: CASSRDLANADTQYF.